These T cell receptor beta chains were read from a single sample in a study of blood T cell repertoires in COVID-19. Sequenced by immunoSEQ multiplex PCR; TCRdb stores in-frame clones only, minus some. The table has 45,000 to 65,000 clones, roughly 91% seen once. The material sequenced was peripheral blood. Receptor source: a human donor in a cohort sampled during active COVID-19. The CDR3 runs from the conserved cysteine through the conserved F or W. D genes are given only for firm matches. Clone size is shown for a subset of rows, as once, few, many or a class of expanded clone.

clone size: .; J gene: TRBJ2-3; V gene: TRBV5-1; D gene: TRBD2; CDR3 DNA: TGCGCCAGCAGCTTGGATGGCGGGGGGAGCACAGATACGCAGTATTTT; CDR3 protein: CASSLDGGGSTDTQYF
clone size: .; J gene: TRBJ1-5; V gene: TRBV2; D gene: .; CDR3 DNA: TGTGCCAGCGGGGCAGAGAATCAGCCCCAGCATTTT; CDR3 protein: CASGAENQPQHF
clone size: .; J gene: TRBJ2-5; V gene: TRBV4-1; D gene: .; CDR3 DNA: TGCGCCAGCAGCCAAGATCCGGAGACCCAGTACTTC; CDR3 protein: CASSQDPETQYF
clone size: .; J gene: TRBJ2-5; V gene: TRBV24-1; D gene: .; CDR3 DNA: TGTGCCACCAGTGATACCCGGACAGTCCAAGAGACCCAGTACTTC; CDR3 protein: CATSDTRTVQETQYF
clone size: .; J gene: TRBJ2-5; V gene: TRBV7-2; D gene: .; CDR3 DNA: TGTGCCAGCAGCTTAGCGATAACTAGTCGAGAGACCCAGTACTTC; CDR3 protein: CASSLAITSRETQYF
clone size: .; J gene: TRBJ1-1; V gene: TRBV29-1; D gene: .; CDR3 DNA: TGCAGCGTTGAAGTGCCGGGGAACACTGAAGCTTTCTTT; CDR3 protein: CSVEVPGNTEAFF
clone size: .; J gene: TRBJ2-2; V gene: TRBV7-3; D gene: .; CDR3 DNA: TGTGCCAGCAGCCCACAGACTAGCACCGGGGAGCTGTTTTTT; CDR3 protein: CASSPQTSTGELFF
clone size: .; J gene: TRBJ2-7; V gene: TRBV19; D gene: .; CDR3 DNA: TGTGCCAGTAGTATAAGTACTCGCTACGAGCAGTACTTC; CDR3 protein: CASSISTRYEQYF
clone size: .; J gene: TRBJ1-5; V gene: TRBV6-1; D gene: .; CDR3 DNA: TGTGCCAGCAGTGAGACAGGGCCCCAGCATTTT; CDR3 protein: CASSETGPQHF
clone size: .; J gene: TRBJ2-3; V gene: TRBV5-1; D gene: TRBD2; CDR3 DNA: TGCGCCAGCAGCTTAATACTAGCGGGGACCACAGATACGCAGTATTTT; CDR3 protein: CASSLILAGTTDTQYF
clone size: .; J gene: TRBJ1-6; V gene: TRBV12-3/TRBV12-4; D gene: .; CDR3 DNA: TGTGCCAGCAGTTTTGGAGGAAATTCACCCCTCCACTTT; CDR3 protein: CASSFGGNSPLHF
clone size: .; J gene: TRBJ2-3; V gene: TRBV9; D gene: TRBD1; CDR3 DNA: TGTGCCAGCAGCCCCGACAGGGGGATAGAACCGCAGTATTTT; CDR3 protein: CASSPDRGIEPQYF
clone size: .; J gene: TRBJ1-1; V gene: TRBV9; D gene: TRBD1; CDR3 DNA: TGTGCCAGCAGTCATGGACAGGGAAAGAAGGACACTGAAGCTTTCTTT; CDR3 protein: CASSHGQGKKDTEAFF
clone size: .; J gene: TRBJ1-2; V gene: TRBV14; D gene: .; CDR3 DNA: TGTGCCAGCAGCCTTGGGGGCGGCCGAGGAGAAGGCTACACCTTC; CDR3 protein: CASSLGGGRGEGYTF
clone size: .; J gene: TRBJ1-2; V gene: TRBV7-9; D gene: .; CDR3 DNA: TGTGCCAGCAGCTTAGCAGGACAGATATACTATGGCTACACCTTC; CDR3 protein: CASSLAGQIYYGYTF
clone size: .; J gene: TRBJ2-3; V gene: TRBV12-2; D gene: .; CDR3 DNA: TGTGCAAGTCGCTTGGTAGGTCGCGGGAGGGCCGGGACAGATACGCAGTATTTT; CDR3 protein: CASRLVGRGRAGTDTQYF
clone size: .; J gene: TRBJ2-2; V gene: TRBV6-5; D gene: TRBD1; CDR3 DNA: TGTGCCAGCAGTTACTCGTACAGGGGGAACACCGGGGAGCTGTTTTTT; CDR3 protein: CASSYSYRGNTGELFF
clone size: .; J gene: TRBJ2-2; V gene: TRBV24-1; D gene: TRBD1; CDR3 DNA: TGTGCCACCAGTGATTCCCGTTACGGGACAGGGGACACCGGGGAGCTGTTTTTT; CDR3 protein: CATSDSRYGTGDTGELFF
clone size: .; J gene: TRBJ2-6; V gene: TRBV27; D gene: TRBD2; CDR3 DNA: TGTGCCAGCACCCTCACCATGGGGGGGATAGGCAACGTCCTGACTTTC; CDR3 protein: CASTLTMGGIGNVLTF
clone size: .; J gene: TRBJ2-1; V gene: TRBV5-1; D gene: .; CDR3 DNA: TGCGCCAGCAGCGCCCCCCGGGGGTACAATGAGCAGTTCTTC; CDR3 protein: CASSAPRGYNEQFF
clone size: .; J gene: TRBJ1-2; V gene: TRBV9; D gene: .; CDR3 DNA: TGTGCCAGCAGCGTCATAGAGGACTATGGCTACACCTTC; CDR3 protein: CASSVIEDYGYTF
clone size: .; J gene: TRBJ1-2; V gene: TRBV28; D gene: TRBD1; CDR3 DNA: TGTGCCACCTCCCTGACAGGGGGCGGCTATGGCTACACCTTC; CDR3 protein: CATSLTGGGYGYTF
clone size: .; J gene: TRBJ1-3; V gene: TRBV30; D gene: TRBD1; CDR3 DNA: TGTGCCTGGACCCCGGGACAGGCTAGAAACACCATATATTTT; CDR3 protein: CAWTPGQARNTIYF
clone size: .; J gene: TRBJ2-4; V gene: TRBV5-4; D gene: TRBD2; CDR3 DNA: TGTGCCAGCAGCTTGGACGGGGGGGGAATCGCCAAAAACATTCAGTACTTC; CDR3 protein: CASSLDGGGIAKNIQYF
clone size: .; J gene: TRBJ2-3; V gene: TRBV25-1; D gene: TRBD1; CDR3 DNA: TGTGCCAGCAGCGTTGCACCCAGGGGGTCTTACACAGATACGCAGTATTTT; CDR3 protein: CASSVAPRGSYTDTQYF
clone size: .; J gene: TRBJ1-1; V gene: TRBV29-1; D gene: TRBD1; CDR3 DNA: TGCAGCGTAACCTTATGGGACAGACCTGAAGCTTTCTTT; CDR3 protein: CSVTLWDRPEAFF
clone size: once; J gene: TRBJ2-1; V gene: TRBV28; D gene: .; CDR3 DNA: TGTGCCAGCAGGGCACAGGGAAGCAATGAGCAGTTCTTC; CDR3 protein: CASRAQGSNEQFF
clone size: .; J gene: TRBJ2-3; V gene: TRBV7-9; D gene: .; CDR3 DNA: TGTGCCAGCAGCTTCCGGACAGAAGGCACAGATACGCAGTATTTT; CDR3 protein: CASSFRTEGTDTQYF
clone size: .; J gene: TRBJ2-7; V gene: TRBV6-5; D gene: .; CDR3 DNA: TGTGCCAGCCAGCGGGGGACAGCCACCTACGAGCAGTACTTC; CDR3 protein: CASQRGTATYEQYF